These 24 T cell receptor beta chains share one sample of origin, sequenced in a study of blood T cell repertoires in COVID-19. Sequencing was performed with immunoSEQ multiplex PCR; in TCRdb, only in-frame clones are kept and a portion is missing. The sample has some 290,000 clones, 88% seen once. Sequencing used peripheral blood. These receptor sequences come from a woman between 25 and 40 years old with COVID-19, enrolled during active disease.

The chain has TRBV7-6 and TRBJ1-2; TRBD1 matches at 7 bases. Germline V gives CDR1 SGHVS, CDR2 FNYEAQ. The CDR3 runs 15 residues. V lost 4 bases to trimming and J lost 6 bases; unmatched junction nucleotides: 11. The CDR3 region has the DNA TGTGCCAGCAGCTCCCGGCAGGGGGATAAGGATGGCTACACCTTC. It is translated as CASSSRQGDKDGYTF.

J is TRBJ2-2 and V is TRBV11-3; possible D gene TRBD2, 5 bases. Germline V gene lookup returns CDR1 SGHNT and CDR2 YENEEA. The CDR3 totals 14 residues. The V end was cut by 1 base, the J end by 2 bases, with 5 bases between. The CDR3 sequence is CASSLAGNTGELFF. The CDR3 nucleotides are TGTGCCAGCAGCTTAGCGGGAAACACCGGGGAGCTGTTTTTT.

This chain links TRBV19 with TRBJ2-4; D is possibly TRBD1 (6 bases). The germline V and J ends were trimmed by 5 bases and 2 bases, with 10 bases remaining between them. CDR1 and CDR2 from the germline V gene are LNHDA and SQIVND (reference sequence). The CDR3 totals 14 residues. The CDR3 is CASSFDRPKNIQYF. CDR3 nucleotides: TGTGCCAGTAGTTTCGACAGGCCCAAAAACATTCAGTACTTC.

The gene calls are TRBV4-2 and TRBJ1-2; a weak D match, TRBD1 (5 bases). The germline V and J ends were trimmed by 6 bases and 4 bases, with 18 bases remaining between them. CDR3 size: 15 residues. From germline, CDR1 is LGHNA and CDR2 YNFKEQ. CDR3 nucleotide sequence: TGTGCCAGCAGGGGGACTGAGGACGTTGTCTATGGCTACACCTTC. Protein product: CASRGTEDVVYGYTF.

The gene calls are TRBV27 and TRBJ2-2; TRBD1 might be the D (5 bases). The V gene lost 1 base and the J gene lost 7 bases, with 7 bases spanning the gap. The CDR3 is 13 residues long. Germline CDR1 reads MNHEY; CDR2 reads SMNVEV (reference sequence). The CDR3 protein is CASSLYRGGELFF. CDR3 DNA sequence: TGTGCCAGCAGTTTATATAGGGGCGGGGAGCTGTTTTTT.

V is TRBV28 and J is TRBJ2-3, with 9 positions matching TRBD2. CDR1 and CDR2 from the germline V gene are MDHEN and SYDVKM. The CDR3 is made up of 15 amino acids. Trimming removed 6 bases from V and 7 bases from J; junction bases left unmatched: 11. The CDR3 DNA sequence: TGTGCCAGCAGCGACGCTAGCGGGGCCCTGTATACGCAGTATTTT. It encodes CASSDASGALYTQYF.

V gene TRBV2 combines with J gene TRBJ2-7; perhaps TRBD2 as D (6 bases). Germline CDR1 SNHLY, CDR2 FYNNEI. V was shortened by 7 bases and J by 3 bases, with 7 bases between the two germline ends. The length of the CDR3 is 11 residues. The CDR3 region is CASTSDYEQYF. In DNA, the CDR3 is TGTGCCAGCACTAGCGACTACGAGCAGTACTTC.

This sequence joins TRBV6-5 and TRBJ1-1; D perhaps matches TRBD1 (5 bases). V lost 2 bases to trimming and J lost 4 bases, with 17 bases between them. CDR3 size: 16 residues. Germline loops: CDR1 MNHEY, CDR2 SVGAGI. The CDR3 DNA reads as TGTGCCAGCAGTTACCGGGACTCCACAAGGAGCACTGAAGCTTTCTTT. This translates into CASSYRDSTRSTEAFF.

This clone was recorded once. V usage is TRBV5-1 and J usage is TRBJ2-1, with 10 positions matching TRBD2. V gave up 0 bases and J gave up 0 bases; unmatched junction bases: 3. Germline CDR1 and CDR2: SGHRS and YFSETQ. The CDR3 runs 17 residues. CDR3 sequence: CASSLVASGSSYNEQFF. CDR3 DNA sequence: TGCGCCAGCAGCTTGGTCGCTAGCGGGAGCTCCTACAATGAGCAGTTCTTC.

CDR3: CASSSQSAGSYEQYF. Here the CDR3 DNA reads TGTGCCAGCAGCTCCCAGTCAGCGGGATCCTACGAGCAGTACTTC. The rearrangement uses TRBV7-2 and TRBJ2-7; 7 nucleotides line up with TRBD2. The germline V gene has CDR1 SGHTA and CDR2 FQGNSA. This CDR3 is built from 15 residues. With 4 bases clipped from V and 1 base from J, the junction kept 7 bases outside the gene matches.

The chain employs TRBV28 and TRBJ2-5; TRBD1 matches 9 bases. V lost 1 base and J lost 4; bases outside the gene matches: 10. The germline gives CDR1 MDHEN, CDR2 SYDVKM. The CDR3 sequence is 17 residues long. CDR3 in DNA: TGTGCCAGCAGTTTATCCAAGACAGGGGGTTACCGAGAGACCCAGTACTTC. This codes for CASSLSKTGGYRETQYF. Variable domain in full (rest from reference TRBV28 and TRBJ2-5): DVKVTQSSRYLVKRTGEKVFLECVQDMDHENMFWYRQDPGLGLRLIYFSYDVKMKEKGDIPEGYSVSREKKERFSLILESASTNQTSMYLCASSLSKTGGYRETQYFGPGTRLLVL.

V is TRBV5-4 and J is TRBJ2-7; D not resolved. In germline, CDR1 is SGHNT, CDR2 YYREEE (reference sequence). CDR3 length: 14 amino acids. Trimming took off 5 bases at V and 7 bases at J, with 19 bases between the two ends. The CDR3 DNA is TGTGCCAGCAGGATCAGCCTCGACTCGAGGGAGCAGTACTTC. It specifies CASRISLDSREQYF.

The table lists this clone with a count of one. The chain couples TRBV24-1 to TRBJ2-5; no definite D call. Trimming took 5 bases from V and 2 from J, leaving 17 bases between them. CDR1 is KGHDR and CDR2 is SFDVKD in the germline V gene. The CDR3 sequence is 16 residues long. The CDR3 DNA is TGTGCCACCAGTGCCAGCTTGAAAGGAGCGCAAGAGACCCAGTACTTC. Amino acids: CATSASLKGAQETQYF.

The gene calls are TRBV24-1 and TRBJ2-3; TRBD2 matches 7 bases. The germline CDR1 and CDR2 sequences are KGHDR and SFDVKD. V shed 5 bases, J shed 4 bases, and the junction held 2 bases outside the gene matches. The CDR3 extends over 13 amino acids. The CDR3: CATSASGSDTQYF. In DNA form, the CDR3 reads TGTGCCACCAGTGCTAGCGGCTCAGATACGCAGTATTTT.

This chain joins TRBV19 and TRBJ2-5; TRBD1 might be the D (6 bases). V lost 6 bases, J lost 7 bases, and 24 bases lay in between. CDR1 is LNHDA and CDR2 is SQIVND in the germline V gene (reference sequence). This CDR3 is 16 amino acids long. The CDR3 sequence is CASSRKGHLTVGTQYF. The DNA for the CDR3 is TGTGCCAGTAGCAGAAAGGGACACCTTACCGTCGGGACCCAGTACTTC.

This clone was seen more than once but under ten times. V is TRBV6-2 or TRBV6-3 and J is TRBJ1-5; no reliable D call. Germline V gives CDR1 MNHEY, CDR2 SVGEGT. The germline V and J ends were trimmed by 7 bases and 0 bases, with 10 bases remaining between them. The CDR3 has 14 residues. The CDR3 is CASNPTDSNQPQHF. CDR3 sequence (DNA): TGTGCCAGCAACCCTACAGATAGCAATCAGCCCCAGCATTTT.

The V gene is TRBV3-1 (or the pseudogene TRBV3-2), the J gene TRBJ1-4, with D perhaps matching TRBD1 (6 bases). The CDR3 covers 14 residues. In germline, CDR1 is LGHDT, CDR2 YNNKEL (reference sequence). The V and J ends lost 3 bases and 8 bases respectively, with 13 bases between them. The CDR3 here is CASSHRGQGEKLFF. The CDR3 DNA sequence: TGTGCCAGCAGCCACAGGGGCCAAGGGGAAAAACTGTTTTTT.

The chain combines TRBV6-6 with TRBJ1-6; 10 positions agree with TRBD1. Germline V gives CDR1 MNHNY, CDR2 SVGAGI (reference sequence). Germline trimming cut 3 bases from V and 7 bases from J; bases unmatched to any gene: 6. The CDR3 has 16 residues. The CDR3 here is CASSYWPGQGNSPLHF. The DNA for the CDR3 is TGTGCCAGCAGTTATTGGCCGGGACAGGGGAATTCACCCCTCCACTTT.

This chain uses TRBV29-1 with TRBJ2-7; D is possibly TRBD1 (6 bases). Between the trimmed V and J ends, which lost 6 bases and 2 bases, there was a span of 14 bases. The CDR3 is made up of 13 amino acids. Germline loops: CDR1 SQVTM, CDR2 ANQGSEA. CDR3 region: CSVDRDNTYEQYF. The CDR3, as DNA: TGCAGCGTGGATCGGGACAACACCTACGAGCAGTACTTC.

This chain connects TRBV24-1 to TRBJ2-7, with D perhaps matching TRBD1 (7 bases). This CDR3 is built from 15 residues. V lost 5 bases and J lost 4, with 17 bases in between. The germline V gene has CDR1 KGHDR and CDR2 SFDVKD. CDR3 in amino acids: CATSAPTRDRYEQYF. The CDR3 DNA sequence: TGTGCCACCAGTGCCCCGACGCGGGACAGATACGAGCAGTACTTC.

The chain uses TRBV28 and TRBJ2-1; TRBD2 agrees at 16 bases. This CDR3 spans 21 amino acids. The junction had 14 bases not matched to a gene; V was cut back by 5 bases and J by 1 base. CDR1 is MDHEN and CDR2 is SYDVKM in the germline V gene. The CDR3 nucleotides are TGTGCCAGCAGTGACCCCGGGACTAGCGGGAGGGCCATCAGGTCCTACAATGAGCAGTTCTTC. Its translation is CASSDPGTSGRAIRSYNEQFF.

The chain couples TRBV30 to TRBJ1-1, with 12 bases that match TRBD1. The V gene end was trimmed by 1 base and the J gene end by 11 bases; junction bases not matched to a gene: 5. This CDR3 comprises 13 residues. Germline assignment: CDR1 GTSNPN and CDR2 SVGIG (reference sequence). Here the CDR3 DNA reads TGTGCCTGGAGTGGGGACAGGGGGCTTGGGGCTTTCTTT. This gives the protein CAWSGDRGLGAFF.

The chain employs TRBV7-9 and TRBJ2-2; possibly TRBD2 for D (6 bases). V was pared by 5 bases and J by 4 bases, with 23 bases between. The CDR3 is 18 residues long. Germline V CDR1 and CDR2: SEHNR, FQNEAQ (reference sequence). The CDR3 sequence is CASSRWPLPGLVTGELFF. CDR3 coding DNA: TGTGCCAGCAGCCGGTGGCCTCTACCGGGACTTGTCACCGGGGAGCTGTTTTTT.

This clone was seen a single time. This chain uses TRBV7-9 with TRBJ1-5; 12 bases are shared with TRBD1. CDR3 size: 17 residues. Per the germline V gene, CDR1 is SEHNR and CDR2 is FQNEAQ (reference sequence). V lost 0 bases, J lost 6 bases, and 6 bases stayed unmatched. In DNA, the CDR3 is TGTGCCAGCAGCTTAGCCGGGACAGGGGGCCTAGGTCAGCCCCAGCATTTT. As protein: CASSLAGTGGLGQPQHF.